This T cell receptor (beta chain) was identified in a study of regulatory T cells in long-lasting Graves disease. Overall study findings and caveats: Newly diagnosed patients shared about a thousand public clonotypes; persistent patients shared under 3,000. Researchers examined only peripheral blood and not thyroid tissue.

This clonotype was counted ten times or more. Its antigen is not identified. TCR beta libraries were built with iRepertoire HTBI primers and Arm-PCR of CDR3 regions. TCRdb fed the multiplex PCR reads into MiXCR, producing one record per CDR3 protein. The repertoire includes approximately 540,000 distinct CDR3 sequences, around 12% of them detected once, and about 8.9% sits in the top ten. As for time point: newly diagnosed GD, antithyroid drugs for less than 3 months. Following extraction of RNA from PBMCs, that RNA was used to make the TCR library. Patients of an endocrinology department in Xi'an, China, were included. Separately, the same data were catalogued under a study of T cells in Graves' hyperthyroidism and ophthalmopathy.

The sequencing here drew on peripheral blood mononuclear cells (PBMCs), taken at new diagnosis, from a patient treated with antithyroid drugs. The receptor comes from a woman aged 25 to 39 with Graves disease.

The CDR3 nucleotides are TGTGCCAGCAGTGAATATACGGCGTCCAGCTCCTACAATGAGCAGTTCTTC. Protein: CASSEYTASSSYNEQFF. The chain couples TRBV25-1 to TRBJ2-1; D is unclear. Germline V gene data show CDR1 as MGHDK and CDR2 as SYGVNS. The CDR3 is 17 residues long. Trimming removed 0 bases at V and 0 bases at J, with 12 bases between.